Following are 24 T cell receptor beta chains from one sample sequenced in a study of PD-1 blockade in classical Hodgkin lymphoma. Clones were read by immunoSEQ multiplex PCR, and TCRdb kept only the in-frame ones, dropping some. The repertoire has tens of thousands of clones, around nine tenths of them found once; the top ten carry around 20%. Exposure to brentuximab vedotin varied, and each patient had relapsed following autologous stem cell transplantation. The source material was peripheral blood mononuclear cells (PBMCs), sampled at baseline. These receptors all stem from a human donor with classical Hodgkin lymphoma.

This chain links TRBV29-1 with TRBJ1-1, with D perhaps TRBD1 (6 bases). Germline V lookup: CDR1 SQVTM, CDR2 ANQGSEA. V lost 4 bases and J 6 bases, leaving 12 bases between the germline ends. The CDR3 runs 12 residues. CDR3 sequence: CSVGQANAEAFF. As DNA, the CDR3 is TGCAGCGTTGGACAGGCTAACGCTGAAGCTTTCTTT.

CDR3 DNA sequence: TGTGCCACAAAGACAGGGGGCGACTCCGGGGAGCTGTTTTTT. It yields the protein CATKTGGDSGELFF. The rearrangement links TRBV19 to TRBJ2-2, with TRBD1 identical over 10 bases. CDR1 LNHDA and CDR2 SQIVND come from the germline V gene (reference sequence). The length of the CDR3 is 14 residues. V gave up 10 bases and J gave up 6 bases; unmatched junction bases: 8.

The chain recombines TRBV13 with TRBJ2-7; 8 bases are a match to TRBD1. The V and J ends lost 5 bases and 3 bases, in that order; junction bases with no gene match: 3. This CDR3 region has 13 residues. CDR1 is PRHDT and CDR2 is FYEKMQ in the germline V gene (reference sequence). The DNA of the CDR3 is TGTGCCAGCAGCGCGGACAGGGACTACGAGCAGTACTTC. Amino acid sequence: CASSADRDYEQYF. Drawing the rest from reference TRBV13 and TRBJ2-7, the complete variable domain is AAGVIQSPRHLIKEKRETATLKCYPIPRHDTVYWYQQGPGQDPQFLISFYEKMQSDKGSIPDRFSAQQFSDYHSELNMSSLELGDSALYFCASSADRDYEQYFGPGTRLTVT.

On this clone itself: The same CDR3 can be traced to other DNA sequences in this sample. The gene calls are TRBV25-1 and TRBJ1-1; D is perhaps TRBD1 (5 bases). Germline values: CDR1 MGHDK, CDR2 SYGVNS. The CDR3 runs to 13 residues. V was clipped by 5 bases and J by 5 bases, with 12 bases between them. The CDR3 nucleotides read TGTGCCAGCAGTTCCTCAGGGAGTACTGAAGCTTTCTTT. Its translation is CASSSSGSTEAFF.

V usage is TRBV2 and J usage is TRBJ2-7; 7 bases are shared with TRBD2. V shed 8 bases, J shed 2 bases, and the junction held 6 bases outside the gene matches. The germline gives CDR1 SNHLY, CDR2 FYNNEI. CDR3 size: 13 residues. The CDR3 protein is CASLWEGPYEQYF. The CDR3 nucleotides read TGTGCCAGCCTATGGGAGGGCCCCTACGAGCAGTACTTC.

The CDR3, as DNA: TGTGCCTGGAGTGTCACTCAGGCAGACAAGGGGCCCTACGAGCAGTACTTC. This encodes CAWSVTQADKGPYEQYF. V usage is TRBV30 and J usage is TRBJ2-7; TRBD1 might be the D (5 bases). This CDR3 has 17 residues. Looked up from germline, CDR1 is GTSNPN and CDR2 is SVGIG (reference sequence). Trimming left V 0 bases short and J 2 bases short, with 20 bases between. Full variable domain (rest looked up from reference TRBV30 and TRBJ2-7): SQTIHQWPATLVQPVGSPLSLECTVEGTSNPNLYWYRQAAGRGLQLLFYSVGIGQISSEVPQNLSASRPQDRQFILSSKKLLLSDSGFYLCAWSVTQADKGPYEQYFGPGTRLTVT.

The chain recombines TRBV7-8 with TRBJ2-7, with TRBD1 matching over 10 bases. V was clipped by 6 bases and J by 5 bases; unmatched bases: 10. Per the germline V gene, CDR1 is SGHVS and CDR2 is FQNEAQ. The length of the CDR3 is 15 residues. For the CDR3, the DNA is TGTGCCAGCAGTTTCCCATTCGGGACAGGGGACGAGCAGTACTTC. This encodes CASSFPFGTGDEQYF.

The chain couples TRBV5-5 to TRBJ2-2; 10 nucleotides match TRBD2. From germline, CDR1 is SGHKS and CDR2 YYEKEE (reference sequence). This CDR3 region has 17 residues. The V gene end was trimmed by 3 bases and the J gene end by 5 bases; junction bases not matched to a gene: 10. The CDR3 DNA reads TGTGCCAGCAGCTCGACCTCTAGCGGGAGCTGGACCGGGGAGCTGTTTTTT. Its protein is CASSSTSSGSWTGELFF.

V is TRBV2 and J is TRBJ2-3, with 7 nucleotides matching TRBD1. The CDR3 is made up of 16 amino acids. Germline-derived CDR1 and CDR2 are SNHLY and FYNNEI. V lost 8 bases, J lost 2 bases, and 13 bases stayed unmatched. The CDR3 DNA reads TGTGCCAGCTTTTCTCCCGACAGGGCCCTCACAGATACGCAGTATTTT. This translates into CASFSPDRALTDTQYF. The full variable domain, in which reference TRBV2 and TRBJ2-3 provide the parts outside the CDR3, is EPEVTQTPSHQVTQMGQEVILRCVPISNHLYFYWYRQILGQKVEFLVSFYNNEISEKSEIFDDQFSVERPDGSNFTLKIRSTKLEDSAMYFCASFSPDRALTDTQYFGPGTRLTVL.

The genes are TRBV29-1 and TRBJ1-1, with D maybe TRBD1 (5 bases). V was trimmed by 2 bases and J by 1 base, leaving 8 bases between them. The V gene's germline CDR1 is SQVTM and CDR2 ANQGSEA. There are 13 residues in the CDR3. The CDR3 here is CSVEQGGNTEAFF. In DNA, the CDR3 is TGCAGCGTTGAACAGGGTGGGAACACTGAAGCTTTCTTT.

The gene calls are TRBV6-5 and TRBJ1-5, with D perhaps matching TRBD1 (5 bases). This CDR3 contains 15 residues. CDR1 is MNHEY, CDR2 SVGAGI, per germline. With 5 bases removed from V and 0 bases from J, the gap between germline ends came to 11 bases. The CDR3 DNA follows: TGTGCCAGCAGTACCCGGAGGGGTAGCAATCAGCCCCAGCATTTT. This codes for CASSTRRGSNQPQHF.

V is TRBV11-2 and J is TRBJ1-1; a weak D match, TRBD1 (6 bases). Germline CDR1 is SGHAT and CDR2 is FQNNGV. This CDR3 has 15 amino acids. Trimming cost V 0 bases and J 2 bases, with 10 bases left between them. In DNA form, the CDR3 reads TGTGCCAGCAGCTTAGACAGGGGCGGTAACACTGAAGCTTTCTTT. Translation: CASSLDRGGNTEAFF.

This chain uses TRBV6-6 with TRBJ1-4; D call uncertain. The CDR3 extends over 13 amino acids. Germline V gene sequence: CDR1 MNHNY, CDR2 SVGAGI (reference sequence). The V end lost 5 bases, the J end lost 8 bases, and 12 bases lay between the germline ends. In DNA form, the CDR3 reads TGTGCCAGCAGTCCACCCTTTGAGGAAAAACTGTTTTTT. Translated, it gives CASSPPFEEKLFF.

The J gene is TRBJ2-7, the V gene TRBV21-1; the table's D gene call, TRBD2, was not cross checked with the DNA. TRBV21-1 is termed a pseudogene. The CDR3 sequence is 18 residues long. The CDR3 reads CASSKGPGLAGDGYEQYF. Here the CDR3 DNA reads TGTGCCAGCAGCAAAGGCCCCGGACTAGCGGGAGACGGGTACGAGCAGTACTTC.

The gene calls are TRBV18 and TRBJ1-5, with D perhaps TRBD1 (5 bases). This CDR3 is built from 15 residues. Germline-derived CDR1 and CDR2 are KGHSH and LQKENI. V gave up 6 bases and J gave up 1 base, with 13 bases separating them. As DNA, the CDR3 is TGTGCCAGCTCGTCCGGCAGGGTCAGCAATCAGCCCCAGCATTTT. Protein product: CASSSGRVSNQPQHF.

The rearrangement uses TRBV5-1 and TRBJ2-5; D possibly corresponds to TRBD2 (5 bases). The CDR3 length is 14 residues. Per the germline V gene, CDR1 is SGHRS and CDR2 is YFSETQ. V lost 0 bases and J lost 5, with 11 bases in between. In nucleotides, the CDR3 is TGCGCCAGCAGCTTGGCAAGTAGCGCGGAGACCCAGTACTTC. This codes for CASSLASSAETQYF.

CDR3 nucleotide sequence: TGTGCCAGCAGCTGGGGTACTAGCGGAGGGGAGACCCAGTACTTC. Translation gives CASSWGTSGGETQYF. J is TRBJ2-5 and V is TRBV7-9; 8 bases fit TRBD2. CDR3 size: 15 residues. V gave up 4 bases and J gave up 5 bases; unmatched junction bases: 9. The germline gives CDR1 SEHNR, CDR2 FQNEAQ (reference sequence).

The gene calls are TRBV7-2 and TRBJ2-7, with 7 bases matching TRBD1. This CDR3 has 14 amino acids. Trimming took 2 bases from V and 3 from J; bases not matched to a gene: 4. Germline CDR1 reads SGHTA; CDR2 reads FQGNSA. Here the CDR3 DNA reads TGTGCCAGCAGCTTAAAGGGGGCTTTCTACGAGCAGTACTTC. Protein sequence: CASSLKGAFYEQYF.

The table lists this clone with a count of one. V is TRBV6-5 and J is TRBJ2-5, with 12 nucleotides matching TRBD1. J lost 3 bases, V lost 4 bases, and 6 bases had no gene match. There are 16 residues in the CDR3. CDR1 is MNHEY, CDR2 SVGAGI, per germline. This chain's CDR3 is CASSSPGQGAEETQYF. The CDR3 DNA reads as TGTGCCAGCAGTTCCCCGGGACAGGGGGCCGAAGAGACCCAGTACTTC.

This chain uses TRBV27 with TRBJ2-3, with 8 bases that match TRBD2. This CDR3 has 17 residues. Unmatched junction bases numbered 13, after V lost 8 bases and J lost 0 bases. The germline V gene encodes CDR1 MNHEY and CDR2 SMNVEV (reference sequence). CDR3: CASLWRASGFSTDTQYF. CDR3 sequence (DNA): TGTGCCAGCCTATGGCGGGCTAGCGGGTTTAGCACAGATACGCAGTATTTT.

The chain combines TRBV19 with TRBJ1-5, with D possibly TRBD1 on 6 matching bases. The length of the CDR3 is 15 residues. CDR1 and CDR2 from the germline V gene are LNHDA and SQIVND (reference sequence). Deletions cut 4 bases from V and 9 bases from J, with 19 bases between. Here the CDR3 reads CASSTSDRTIRPQHF. The CDR3 DNA reads TGTGCCAGTAGTACCTCTGACAGGACGATCAGGCCCCAGCATTTT.

The chain employs TRBV19 and TRBJ2-7, with D tentatively TRBD1 or TRBD2 (5 bases each). The CDR3 runs 15 residues. CDR1 is LNHDA and CDR2 is SQIVND in the germline V gene (reference sequence). CDR3 amino acids: CAGELSHNRIYEQYF. The CDR3 DNA sequence: TGTGCGGGGGAACTCTCCCACAACAGGATCTACGAGCAGTACTTC.

The chain joins TRBV19 to TRBJ2-5; possibly TRBD2 for D (6 bases). Germline lookup yields CDR1 LNHDA and CDR2 SQIVND (reference sequence). V lost 3 bases to trimming and J lost 5 bases, with 10 bases between them. The CDR3 is 13 amino acids. The CDR3 reads CASSISSEETQYF. The CDR3 DNA reads as TGTGCCAGTAGTATTTCTAGCGAGGAGACCCAGTACTTC. The variable domain in full, with the rest retrieved from reference TRBV19 and TRBJ2-5, is DGGITQSPKYLFRKEGQNVTLSCEQNLNHDAMYWYRQDPGQGLRLIYYSQIVNDFQKGDIAEGYSVSREKKESFPLTVTSAQKNPTAFYLCASSISSEETQYFGPGTRLLVL.

The chain carries TRBV30 and TRBJ1-2; the match to TRBD1 covers 7 bases. Germline V gives CDR1 GTSNPN, CDR2 SVGIG (reference sequence). This CDR3 is 14 amino acids long. Trimming removed 3 bases from V and 2 bases from J; junction bases left unmatched: 6. The chain's CDR3 is CAWRETGLNYGYTF. As DNA, the CDR3 is TGTGCCTGGAGGGAGACAGGGTTGAACTATGGCTACACCTTC.